The 27 T cell receptor beta chains given below trace back to one sample, sequenced in a study of blood T cell repertoires in COVID-19 (dated by TCRdb to the early 2020s). Library method: the immunoSEQ multiplex PCR assay. TCRdb stores this immuneACCESS table with in-frame sequences only. Part of the clones is absent; in the studies checked, under half of the shortfall reflects unresolved V genes, and no reason is known for the rest. The sample profile shows about 320,000 clones; approximately 81% of them were found once. The ten largest make up 1.5% to 2% of the sample. Sequencing was done on a sample of PBMCs or T cells enriched from blood (not recorded which). Receptor source: a woman younger than 45 who had been exposed to COVID-19.

V gene TRBV5-6 combines with J gene TRBJ1-1; 8 nucleotides align to TRBD1. Losses at the gene ends were 4 bases for V and 1 base for J; bases not matched to a gene: 3. Germline V gives CDR1 SGHDT, CDR2 YYEEEE. CDR3 length: 14 residues. CDR3 protein: CASSPGTGNTEAFF. The CDR3 DNA sequence: TGTGCCAGCAGCCCCGGGACAGGGAACACTGAAGCTTTCTTT.

The gene calls are TRBV28 and TRBJ2-5; 13 positions match TRBD2. The CDR3 is 17 residues long. V lost 2 bases, J lost 5 bases, and 8 bases stayed unmatched. CDR1 and CDR2 (germline): MDHEN, SYDVKM. The CDR3 DNA sequence: TGTGCCAGCAGTTTAAGGACTAGCGGGGGTGTTTTCGAGACCCAGTACTTC. Translation: CASSLRTSGGVFETQYF.

The chain employs TRBV28 and TRBJ1-1; D unclear. The CDR3 contains 12 residues. Germline values: CDR1 MDHEN, CDR2 SYDVKM. With 7 bases removed from V and 6 bases from J, the gap between germline ends came to 12 bases. The CDR3 region is CASNEGGSEAFF. For the CDR3, the DNA is TGTGCCAGCAACGAAGGAGGCTCTGAAGCTTTCTTT.

This clone was recorded only once. V gene TRBV30 combines with J gene TRBJ2-7; TRBD2 matches 11 bases. The CDR3 spans 13 residues. The germline V gene encodes CDR1 GTSNPN and CDR2 SVGIG (reference sequence). CDR3 protein: CALIAGGPNEQYF. As DNA, the CDR3 is TGTGCGTTGATAGCGGGAGGGCCTAACGAGCAGTACTTC. Together with reference TRBV30 and TRBJ2-7, the CDR3 gives the full variable domain: SQTIHQWPATLVQPVGSPLSLECTVEGTSNPNLYWYRQAAGRGLQLLFYSVGIGQISSEVPQNLSASRPQDRQFILSSKKLLLSDSGFYLCALIAGGPNEQYFGPGTRLTVT.

CDR3 protein: CAISEGQGITYEQYF. The CDR3 DNA is TGTGCCATCAGTGAAGGACAGGGCATCACCTACGAGCAGTACTTC. The V and J genes are TRBV10-3 and TRBJ2-7; 8 positions match TRBD1. CDR1 ENHRY and CDR2 SYGVKD come from the germline V gene. J gave up 2 bases and V 3 bases, and 6 bases lay outside the gene matches. The CDR3 covers 15 residues.

This chain uses TRBV28 with TRBJ1-5; 9 bases agree with TRBD1. CDR1 MDHEN and CDR2 SYDVKM come from the germline V gene. The CDR3 sequence is 16 residues long. Losses at the gene ends were 5 bases for V and 7 bases for J; bases not matched to a gene: 12. The CDR3 DNA is TGTGCCAGCAGTCCACCGGGACAGGGTCTCGGACAGCCCCAGCATTTT. Translated, it gives CASSPPGQGLGQPQHF.

The chain recombines TRBV7-3 with TRBJ2-3; 7 bases line up with TRBD2. Per germline, CDR1 SGHTA and CDR2 FQGTGA. Germline trimming cut 2 bases from V and 1 base from J; bases unmatched to any gene: 12. This CDR3 has 18 residues. The CDR3 DNA sequence: TGTGCCAGCAGCTTAGATCTTGGAGGCGGGAGCGGCACAGATACGCAGTATTTT. Protein sequence: CASSLDLGGGSGTDTQYF.

This clone was detected only a few times. Different DNA sequences within this sample yield the same CDR3. The chain couples TRBV7-9 to TRBJ2-7; 8 bases fit TRBD1. V shed 5 bases, J shed 2 bases, and the junction held 5 bases outside the gene matches. The CDR3 extends over 14 amino acids. Germline V gene sequence: CDR1 SEHNR, CDR2 FQNEAQ (reference sequence). In DNA, the CDR3 is TGTGCCAGCAGCCCCGGACAGGGCGCCTACGAGCAGTACTTC. Protein product: CASSPGQGAYEQYF.

The rearrangement joins TRBV28 to TRBJ2-3, with D possibly TRBD2 on 7 matching bases. Trimming took 5 bases from V and 2 from J, leaving 14 bases between them. The CDR3 extends over 15 amino acids. CDR1 and CDR2 from the germline V gene are MDHEN and SYDVKM. Here the CDR3 DNA reads TGTGCCAGCAGTCTGCGGGGGCTTGACACAGATACGCAGTATTTT. Its protein product is CASSLRGLDTDTQYF.

V gene TRBV4-2 combines with J gene TRBJ2-5; 8 bases line up with TRBD2. This CDR3 spans 15 amino acids. The germline gives CDR1 LGHNA, CDR2 YNFKEQ. Trimming at V came to 1 base and at J to 1 base, leaving 2 bases not matched to a gene. CDR3 loop: CASSQAGGAQETQYF. For the CDR3, the DNA is TGTGCCAGCAGCCAAGCGGGGGGGGCCCAAGAGACCCAGTACTTC.

This sequence joins TRBV9 and TRBJ1-1; D remains unclear. Deletions cut 4 bases from V and 0 bases from J, with 10 bases between. Germline assignment: CDR1 SGDLS and CDR2 YYNGEE. The CDR3 covers 14 residues. In nucleotides, the CDR3 is TGTGCCAGCAGCTTAGGACTTATGAACACTGAAGCTTTCTTT. Its protein product is CASSLGLMNTEAFF.

A note on this clone: An end of the junction does not agree with germline; a read error may underlie this. V usage is TRBV6-2 or TRBV6-3 and J usage is TRBJ1-2; the D gene is possibly TRBD1 (6 bases). CDR3 length: 16 residues. CDR1 and CDR2 (germline): MNHEY, SVGEGT. The CDR3 DNA reads TGTGCCAGCAGTGACTCAGGACAGTTTGGTGACTATGGCTACACCTTC. Amino acids: CASSDSGQFGDYGYTF.

Remarks on this clone: One junction end disagrees with the germline gene, perhaps due to a read error. This chain uses TRBV7-7 with TRBJ2-1; TRBD2 aligns across 14 bases. In germline, CDR1 is SSHAT, CDR2 FNYEAQ (reference sequence). The CDR3 covers 16 residues. The chain's CDR3 is CASSQTGTSGSHEQFF. As DNA, the CDR3 is TGTGCTAGCAGCCAGACCGGGACTAGCGGGAGCCATGAGCAGTTCTTC.

The chain employs TRBV6-1 and TRBJ1-2, with D hard to call. The V and J ends lost 3 bases and 1 base respectively, with 6 bases between them. Germline V gene sequence: CDR1 MNHNS, CDR2 SASEGT. The length of the CDR3 is 13 residues. In nucleotides, the CDR3 is TGTGCCAGCAGTGACCTATTTAACTATGGCTACACCTTC. It is translated as CASSDLFNYGYTF.

DNA for the CDR3: TGTGCCAGCATCTCAGACAGGGGCTCCTACAATGAGCAGTTCTTC. This gives the protein CASISDRGSYNEQFF. The gene calls are TRBV2 and TRBJ2-1, with 8 bases matching TRBD1. The germline V gene has CDR1 SNHLY and CDR2 FYNNEI. V dropped 7 bases and J dropped 0; count of bases not matched to a gene: 5. This CDR3 region has 15 residues. Full variable domain (remainder filled in from reference TRBV2 and TRBJ2-1): EPEVTQTPSHQVTQMGQEVILRCVPISNHLYFYWYRQILGQKVEFLVSFYNNEISEKSEIFDDQFSVERPDGSNFTLKIRSTKLEDSAMYFCASISDRGSYNEQFFGPGTRLTVL.

Written as DNA, the CDR3 is TGTGCCAGCAGCTTGGTGGGACAATTCTACGAGCAGTACTTC. The encoded protein is CASSLVGQFYEQYF. The chain carries TRBV5-5 and TRBJ2-7; perhaps TRBD1 as D (6 bases). CDR3 length equals 14 residues. From germline, CDR1 is SGHKS and CDR2 YYEKEE (reference sequence). The V end was cut by 0 bases, the J end by 3 bases, with 10 bases between.

The rearrangement links TRBV4-1 to TRBJ1-2, with D possibly matching TRBD1 (5 bases). This CDR3 has 17 residues. The germline V gene has CDR1 MGHRA and CDR2 YSYEKL. V lost 4 bases, J lost 4 bases, and 22 bases lay in between. The CDR3 DNA is TGCGCCAGCAGCCCCTCTTTCGACCGGGGGGGGATCTATGGCTACACCTTC. This sequence encodes CASSPSFDRGGIYGYTF.

In this sample, this clone turned up once. V usage is TRBV27 and J usage is TRBJ2-1, with a weak D call TRBD2 (6 bases). The CDR3 runs 16 residues. The germline CDR1 and CDR2 sequences are MNHEY and SMNVEV (reference sequence). Trimming took 4 bases from V and 6 from J, leaving 19 bases between them. The CDR3 sequence is CASSSRLSAGINEQFF. The CDR3 region has the DNA TGTGCCAGCAGTTCAAGACTTTCGGCGGGGATCAATGAGCAGTTCTTC.

The chain joins TRBV9 to TRBJ1-3; D uncertain. Per the germline V gene, CDR1 is SGDLS and CDR2 is YYNGEE. The CDR3 is made up of 14 amino acids. The V gene lost 5 bases and the J gene lost 0 bases, with 9 bases spanning the gap. Written as DNA, the CDR3 is TGTGCCAGCAGTGGGCCAGTCTCTGGAAACACCATATATTTT. Its protein is CASSGPVSGNTIYF.

This chain joins TRBV29-1 and TRBJ1-2; D gene uncertain. The germline V gene has CDR1 SQVTM and CDR2 ANQGSEA. The CDR3 extends over 14 amino acids. With 2 bases removed from V and 0 bases from J, the gap between germline ends came to 10 bases. The CDR3 nucleotides are TGCAGCGTTGAACGGGGAGAAGCTAACTATGGCTACACCTTC. The encoded protein is CSVERGEANYGYTF. The whole variable domain, filled in from reference TRBV29-1 and TRBJ1-2, reads SAVISQKPSRDICQRGTSLTIQCQVDSQVTMMFWYRQQPGQSLTLIATANQGSEATYESGFVIDKFPISRPNLTFSTLTVSNMSPEDSSIYLCSVERGEANYGYTFGSGTRLTVV.

The chain uses TRBV19 and TRBJ2-5; TRBD1 agrees at 8 bases. After removal of 3 bases from V and 3 bases from J, the junction contained 12 bases not matched to a gene. There are 17 residues in the CDR3. CDR1 LNHDA and CDR2 SQIVND come from the germline V gene (reference sequence). CDR3 in amino acids: CASSMTPWTGPEETQYF. The CDR3 DNA sequence: TGTGCCAGTAGTATGACTCCCTGGACAGGGCCCGAAGAGACCCAGTACTTC.

The chain recombines TRBV5-4 with TRBJ1-5, with a tentative D call TRBD1 (5 bases). Germline V gene lookup returns CDR1 SGHNT and CDR2 YYREEE (reference sequence). CDR3 length: 14 residues. Trimming removed 2 bases at V and 4 bases at J, with 10 bases between. CDR3 sequence reads: CASSFYGGNQPQHF. As DNA, the CDR3 is TGTGCCAGCAGCTTTTATGGGGGGAATCAGCCCCAGCATTTT.

CDR3 sequence (DNA): TGTGCCAGCAGCTTATTGGCAGGGGGCCTTTCACCCCTCCACTTT. This sequence encodes CASSLLAGGLSPLHF. V gene TRBV7-3 combines with J gene TRBJ1-6; TRBD1 matches 8 bases. Germline V gene lookup returns CDR1 SGHTA and CDR2 FQGTGA. J lost 9 bases, V lost 2 bases, and 6 bases had no gene match. The CDR3 has 15 residues.

The chain is built from TRBV10-1 and TRBJ2-5; the match to TRBD2 covers 7 bases. This CDR3 is 13 amino acids long. In germline, CDR1 is WNHNN, CDR2 SYGVQD (reference sequence). Trimming removed 2 bases from V and 9 bases from J; junction bases left unmatched: 6. CDR3 residues: CASSEVVGGAQYF. The CDR3 DNA reads as TGCGCCAGCAGTGAGGTCGTGGGAGGGGCCCAGTACTTC.

The chain combines TRBV28 with TRBJ1-1; TRBD1 might be the D (5 bases). V was clipped by 5 bases and J by 4 bases, with 11 bases between them. In germline, CDR1 is MDHEN, CDR2 SYDVKM. This CDR3 contains 13 residues. The CDR3 nucleotides are TGTGCCAGCAGTCCAAGGGGACTCACTGAAGCTTTCTTT. This encodes CASSPRGLTEAFF.

This chain joins TRBV7-8 and TRBJ2-7; 7 bases are a match to TRBD1. Germline-derived CDR1 and CDR2 are SGHVS and FQNEAQ. J gave up 0 bases and V 5 bases, and 7 bases lay outside the gene matches. The CDR3 loop spans 15 amino acids. The CDR3 DNA follows: TGTGCCAGCAGCGGGGACAGATTGAGCTCCTACGAGCAGTACTTC. Its protein is CASSGDRLSSYEQYF.

CDR3 bases: TGTGCCAGCAGCTTAAGCCCAGAGAACACCGGGGAGCTGTTTTTT. Residues: CASSLSPENTGELFF. V gene TRBV7-3 combines with J gene TRBJ2-2; D unclear. Trimming stripped 1 base from V and 1 base from J, with 7 bases between. Germline V lookup: CDR1 SGHTA, CDR2 FQGTGA. The CDR3 extends over 15 amino acids.